The present T cell receptor beta chain was sequenced within a study of naive and memory T cell subsets. Study-wide points: Over 90% of naive TCR sequences appeared only once after error correction, unlike memory subsets.

In regard to this clonotype: The antigen is undetermined.

An equimolar mix of two oligonucleotides served as the beta constant-region primer for TRBC1 and TRBC2. TCRdb called the UMI-ligation and nested PCR reads again in MiXCR, with one record for every CDR3 protein. In the table there are roughly 140,000 distinct CDR3 sequences, approximately 15% of which are singletons. The material sequenced was naive CD4+ T cells from blood. The receptor's source is a human donor in good health.

The CDR3 protein is CASSWRAETGELFF. Written as DNA, the CDR3 is TGTGCCAGCAGCTGGAGAGCGGAGACCGGGGAGCTGTTTTTT. The chain is built from TRBV7-3 and TRBJ2-2, with TRBD2 as a possible D gene (5 bases). Germline CDR1 SGHTA, CDR2 FQGTGA. This CDR3 is built from 14 residues. The germline V and J ends were trimmed by 4 bases and 5 bases, with 11 bases remaining between them.